The clone carrying this TCR beta chain came up a few times. Its antigen remains unidentified. The junction departs from the called germline gene at one end, perhaps through a read error. The data stem from a study of T cell repertoires in cytomegalovirus infection. One entry per CDR3 protein results from TCRdb running MiXCR on the reads. The repertoire holds about 770,000 distinct CDR3 sequences, with just under 30% as singletons. This receptor was taken from a human donor in good health (CMV status not recorded). Some clones in this sample may be carry-over from other donors' samples. The sample was cultured CD8+ T cells from PBMCs, taken from culture after CMV antigen stimulation.

CDR3 residues: CASSQAPEQFF. The CDR3 bases are TGTGCCAGCAGTCAAGCTCCTGAGCAGTTCTTC. The V and J genes are TRBV2 and TRBJ2-1; D unresolved. The V gene's germline CDR1 is SNHLY and CDR2 FYNNEI. This CDR3 is 11 amino acids long.